This TCR beta chain was retrieved from a study of blood T cell repertoires in COVID-19. Study background: Acute and convalescent COVID-19 samples came from the United States, Italy and Spain. In each case, the material was cDNA or gDNA derived from T cells, B-cell-depleted T cells, or PBMCs.

Original processing methods: From reference gene primer amplification, estimates of nucleated cell counts were derived. Repertoires were generated with immunoSEQ multiplex PCR, while TCRdb's copy carries only in-frame clones and drops some. The V and J calls and clone size come from that table; D and trimming were worked out from the DNA. The table records under 250,000 clones, about four fifths of them present only once. V was clipped by 5 bases and J by 10 bases, with 18 bases between them. CDR1 and CDR2 (germline): LNHDA, SQIVND (reference sequence). The CDR3 contains 14 residues. The chain employs TRBV19 and TRBJ2-1; D perhaps matches TRBD1 (5 bases). The clonotype was recovered from a man aged 50-60 years with active or convalescent COVID-19. The specimen was peripheral blood. The CDR3 loop reads CASSLSTGRGEQFF. For the CDR3, the DNA is TGTGCCAGTAGTCTAAGTACAGGTCGTGGGGAGCAGTTCTTC. The variable domain in full, with the rest retrieved from reference TRBV19 and TRBJ2-1, is DGGITQSPKYLFRKEGQNVTLSCEQNLNHDAMYWYRQDPGQGLRLIYYSQIVNDFQKGDIAEGYSVSREKKESFPLTVTSAQKNPTAFYLCASSLSTGRGEQFFGPGTRLTVL.